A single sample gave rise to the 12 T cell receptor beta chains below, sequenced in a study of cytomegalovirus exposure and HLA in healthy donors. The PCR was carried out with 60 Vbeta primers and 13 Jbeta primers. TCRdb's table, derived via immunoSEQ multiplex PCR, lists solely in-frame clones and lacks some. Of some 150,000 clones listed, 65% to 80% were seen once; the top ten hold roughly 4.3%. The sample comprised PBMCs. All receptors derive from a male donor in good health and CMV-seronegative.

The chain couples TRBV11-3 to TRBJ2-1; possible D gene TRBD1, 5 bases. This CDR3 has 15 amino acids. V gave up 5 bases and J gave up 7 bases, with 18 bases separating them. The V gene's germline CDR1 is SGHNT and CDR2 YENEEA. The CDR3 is CASSPTGFGFNEQFF. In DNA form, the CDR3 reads TGTGCCAGCAGCCCTACAGGATTTGGGTTTAATGAGCAGTTCTTC.

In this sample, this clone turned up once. CDR3 nucleotide sequence: TGTGCCAGCATGAGGAGGGGGCTGAACACTGAAGCTTTCTTT. This codes for CASMRRGLNTEAFF. The J gene is TRBJ1-1, the V gene TRBV6-6; 7 nucleotides match TRBD1. The V segment lost 7 bases and the J segment 0 bases; nucleotides outside the gene matches: 5. Germline CDR1 MNHNY, CDR2 SVGAGI (reference sequence). This CDR3 region has 14 residues.

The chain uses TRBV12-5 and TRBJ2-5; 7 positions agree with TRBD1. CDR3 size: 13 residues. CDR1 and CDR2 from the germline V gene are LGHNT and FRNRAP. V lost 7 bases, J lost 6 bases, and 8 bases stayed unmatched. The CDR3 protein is CASAEGTEKTQYF. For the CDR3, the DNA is TGTGCTAGTGCCGAAGGGACAGAGAAGACCCAGTACTTC.

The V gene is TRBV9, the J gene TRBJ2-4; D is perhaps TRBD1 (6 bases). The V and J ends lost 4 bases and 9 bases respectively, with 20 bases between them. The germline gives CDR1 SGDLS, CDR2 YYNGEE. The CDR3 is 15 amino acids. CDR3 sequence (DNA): TGTGCCAGCAGCAACGCTCCGGGACAATCAAGCATTCAGTACTTC. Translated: CASSNAPGQSSIQYF.

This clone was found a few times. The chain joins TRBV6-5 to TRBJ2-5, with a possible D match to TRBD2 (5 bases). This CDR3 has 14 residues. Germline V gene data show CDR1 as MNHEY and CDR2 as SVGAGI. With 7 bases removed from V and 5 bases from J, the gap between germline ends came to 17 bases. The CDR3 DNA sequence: TGTGCCAGCACCACCTGGGGAGCTTTGGAGACCCAGTACTTC. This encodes CASTTWGALETQYF.

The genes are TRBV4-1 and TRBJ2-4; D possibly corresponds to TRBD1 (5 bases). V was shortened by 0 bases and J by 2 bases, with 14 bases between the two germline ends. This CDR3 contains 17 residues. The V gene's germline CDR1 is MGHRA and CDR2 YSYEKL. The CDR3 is CASSQDPSLGPKNIQYF. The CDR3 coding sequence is TGCGCCAGCAGCCAAGATCCGAGCCTGGGGCCCAAAAACATTCAGTACTTC.

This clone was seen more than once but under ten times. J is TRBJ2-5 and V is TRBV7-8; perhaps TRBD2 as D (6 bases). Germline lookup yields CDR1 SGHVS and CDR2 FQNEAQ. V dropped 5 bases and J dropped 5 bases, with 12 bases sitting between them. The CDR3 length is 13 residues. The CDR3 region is CASSLGGRETQYF. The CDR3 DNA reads TGTGCCAGCAGCCTGGGGGGTCGGGAGACCCAGTACTTC.

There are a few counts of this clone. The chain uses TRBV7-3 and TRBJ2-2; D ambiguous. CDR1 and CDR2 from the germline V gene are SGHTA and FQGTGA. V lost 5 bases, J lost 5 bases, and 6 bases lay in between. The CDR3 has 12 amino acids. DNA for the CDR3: TGTGCCAGCAGCGAACAGACCGGGGAGCTGTTTTTT. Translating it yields CASSEQTGELFF.

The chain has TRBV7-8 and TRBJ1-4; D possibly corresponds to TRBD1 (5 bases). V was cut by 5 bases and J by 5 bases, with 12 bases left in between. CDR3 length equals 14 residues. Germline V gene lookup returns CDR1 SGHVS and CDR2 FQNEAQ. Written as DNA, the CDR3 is TGTGCCAGCAGCCCCCGGGACTGGAATGAAAAACTGTTTTTT. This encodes CASSPRDWNEKLFF.

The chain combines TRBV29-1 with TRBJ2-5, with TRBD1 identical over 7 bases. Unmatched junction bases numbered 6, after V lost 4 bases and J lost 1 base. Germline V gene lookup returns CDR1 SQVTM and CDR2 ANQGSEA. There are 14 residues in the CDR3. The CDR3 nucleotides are TGCAGCGTTGTCCCCCGGGACAGCCAAGAGACCCAGTACTTC. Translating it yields CSVVPRDSQETQYF.

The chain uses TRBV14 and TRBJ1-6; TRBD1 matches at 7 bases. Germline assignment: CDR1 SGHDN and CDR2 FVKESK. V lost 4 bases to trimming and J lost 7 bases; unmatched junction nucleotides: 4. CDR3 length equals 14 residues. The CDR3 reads CASSRGQPNSPLHF. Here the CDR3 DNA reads TGTGCCAGCAGCCGGGGACAGCCAAATTCACCCCTCCACTTT.

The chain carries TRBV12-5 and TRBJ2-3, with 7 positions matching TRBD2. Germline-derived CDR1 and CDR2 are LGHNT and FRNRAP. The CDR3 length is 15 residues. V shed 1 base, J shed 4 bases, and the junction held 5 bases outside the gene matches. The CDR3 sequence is CASGLGEGWADTQYF. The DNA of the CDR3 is TGTGCTAGTGGTTTGGGGGAGGGTTGGGCAGATACGCAGTATTTT.